This T cell receptor (beta chain) emerged from a study of control samples from healthy donors and cancer patients. Repertoires were generated with immunoSEQ multiplex PCR, while TCRdb's copy carries only in-frame clones and drops some. This table holds more than 12,000 clones, roughly 80% found once. This CDR3 has 16 residues. V was shortened by 4 bases and J by 5 bases, with 20 bases between the two germline ends. Germline assignment: CDR1 MNHNS and CDR2 SASEGT. Sequenced material: formalin-fixed, paraffin-embedded tissue. J is TRBJ2-5 and V is TRBV6-1, with D perhaps assigned TRBD1 or TRBD2 (7 bases each). This TCR was recovered from a female donor with lung cancer. CDR3 residues: CASSVNSGGGWETQYF. The CDR3, as DNA: TGTGCCAGCAGTGTTAACTCAGGGGGGGGATGGGAGACCCAGTACTTC.